What follows describes a single T cell receptor beta chain. Per germline, CDR1 SGHVS and CDR2 FNYEAQ. This CDR3 contains 16 residues. The V segment lost 5 bases and the J segment 7 bases; nucleotides outside the gene matches: 10. This record comes from a study of blood T cell repertoires in COVID-19. Study overall: The samples span acute and convalescent COVID-19 from the United States, Italy and Spain. Sources were T cells, B-cell-depleted T cells, or PBMCs; the material itself was cDNA or gDNA.

Authors' analysis steps: Amplification from reference gene primers served as the basis for estimated nucleated cell counts. Sequencing used immunoSEQ multiplex PCR; TCRdb keeps in-frame clones, though not all of them. V, J and clone size were drawn from that table, and D and trimming were deduced from the DNA. The sample holds more than 15,000 clones; about 92% are singletons and the top ten take roughly 4%. The clonotype comes from a woman between 50 and 59 years old with active COVID-19. The chain recombines TRBV7-6 with TRBJ2-1, with 11 bases identical to TRBD2. The material sequenced was peripheral blood. In nucleotides, the CDR3 is TGTGCCAGCAGCCTGAATAGCGGGAGGGCTTTAAATGAGCAGTTCTTC. As protein: CASSLNSGRALNEQFF.